The 30 T cell receptor beta chains presented below share a single source sample, sequenced in a study of control samples from healthy donors and cancer patients. TCRdb's table, derived via immunoSEQ multiplex PCR, lists solely in-frame clones and lacks some. The data show about 160,000 clones, under 96% seen once. Input material: blood. All receptors come from a woman in her 30s in good health.

The CDR3 spells CASSLGVSYNEQFF. The CDR3 DNA reads TGTGCCAGCAGCCTTGGGGTCTCCTACAATGAGCAGTTCTTC. This sequence joins TRBV3-1 (or the pseudogene TRBV3-2) and TRBJ2-1, with D unresolved. Germline assignment: CDR1 LGHDT and CDR2 YNNKEL (reference sequence). Trimming shortened V by 4 bases and J by 0 bases, and 7 bases separated the two germline ends. CDR3 length: 14 residues.

The chain recombines TRBV4-1 with TRBJ2-1; D is perhaps TRBD2 (5 bases). The V end lost 1 base, the J end lost 6 bases, and 19 bases lay between the germline ends. From germline, CDR1 is MGHRA and CDR2 YSYEKL. CDR3 length: 17 amino acids. The CDR3 region has the DNA TGCGCCAGCAGCCAAGTCGGACCGGGATACCAAACCAATGAGCAGTTCTTC. Translation: CASSQVGPGYQTNEQFF.

The J gene is TRBJ1-2, the V gene TRBV7-9, with D possibly matching TRBD1 (6 bases). Trimming left V 5 bases short and J 7 bases short, with 14 bases between. Germline assignment: CDR1 SEHNR and CDR2 FQNEAQ (reference sequence). The CDR3 runs to 13 residues. The CDR3 spells CASSKAGVAGYTF. The CDR3 DNA follows: TGTGCCAGCAGCAAGGCAGGGGTGGCTGGCTACACCTTC.

This chain connects TRBV6-5 to TRBJ2-1; the match to TRBD2 covers 7 bases. The J segment lost 2 bases and the V segment lost 0 bases, leaving 1 base of the junction unmatched. The germline V gene has CDR1 MNHEY and CDR2 SVGAGI. This CDR3 is built from 15 residues. This CDR3 reads CASSYSGLTYNEQFF. The CDR3 nucleotides are TGTGCCAGCAGTTACTCGGGACTAACCTACAATGAGCAGTTCTTC.

The chain carries TRBV3-1 (or the pseudogene TRBV3-2) and TRBJ2-2; TRBD2 is a possible D gene (7 bases). Trimming cost V 0 bases and J 3 bases, with 11 bases left between them. In germline, CDR1 is LGHDT, CDR2 YNNKEL (reference sequence). CDR3 length: 16 residues. The CDR3 reads CASSQDRGADTGELFF. The CDR3 DNA reads as TGTGCCAGCAGCCAAGATCGGGGGGCGGACACCGGGGAGCTGTTTTTT.

This rearrangement joins TRBV15 to TRBJ2-7, with 9 bases matching TRBD1. The CDR3 has 17 residues. The germline V gene encodes CDR1 LNHNV and CDR2 YYDKDF (reference sequence). J gave up 5 bases and V 0 bases, and 11 bases lay outside the gene matches. CDR3 in amino acids: CATSRDLAGQGLDEQYF. The CDR3 coding sequence is TGTGCCACCAGCAGAGATTTGGCCGGACAGGGGTTGGACGAGCAGTACTTC.

The CDR3 DNA sequence: TGTGCCAGCAGCCTAACCGGGACAGGCTACGAGCAGTACTTC. Protein: CASSLTGTGYEQYF. J is TRBJ2-7 and V is TRBV28; TRBD1 matches 8 bases. The CDR3 totals 14 residues. Germline-derived CDR1 and CDR2 are MDHEN and SYDVKM. J lost 3 bases, V lost 6 bases, and 7 bases had no gene match.

This sequence joins TRBV15 and TRBJ2-6; D uncertain. The CDR3 is 15 residues long. The V gene's germline CDR1 is LNHNV and CDR2 YYDKDF (reference sequence). V gave up 3 bases and J gave up 0 bases, with 6 bases separating them. CDR3 loop: CATSREHSGANVLTF. CDR3 DNA: TGTGCCACCAGCAGGGAACACTCTGGGGCCAACGTCCTGACTTTC. The full variable domain, its missing parts supplied by reference TRBV15 and TRBJ2-6, is DAMVIQNPRYQVTQFGKPVTLSCSQTLNHNVMYWYQQKSSQAPKLLFHYYDKDFNNEADTPDNFQSRRPNTSFCFLDIRSPGLGDTAMYLCATSREHSGANVLTFGAGSRLTVL.

This sequence joins TRBV7-9 and TRBJ2-2, with 9 nucleotides matching TRBD2. The CDR3 runs 15 residues. Germline V CDR1 and CDR2: SEHNR, FQNEAQ (reference sequence). J was trimmed by 2 bases and V by 7 bases; bases with no gene match: 5. CDR3 loop: CASTQREANTGELFF. CDR3 in DNA: TGTGCCAGCACCCAGCGGGAGGCAAACACCGGGGAGCTGTTTTTT.

The CDR3 coding sequence is TGTGCCAGCAGCCCATATCCGACAGGGGAAACCTACGAGCAGTACTTC. It codes for CASSPYPTGETYEQYF. This chain uses TRBV13 with TRBJ2-7; 8 nucleotides match TRBD1. Losses at the gene ends were 5 bases for V and 2 bases for J; bases not matched to a gene: 11. This CDR3 has 16 amino acids. Germline lookup yields CDR1 PRHDT and CDR2 FYEKMQ (reference sequence).

The chain carries TRBV5-1 and TRBJ2-7; 13 bases align to TRBD2. The V and J ends lost 4 bases and 3 bases, in that order; junction bases with no gene match: 4. Germline values: CDR1 SGHRS, CDR2 YFSETQ. The CDR3 has 15 residues. This CDR3 is CASSATSGGDYEQYF. In nucleotides, the CDR3 is TGCGCCAGCAGCGCCACTAGCGGGGGGGACTACGAGCAGTACTTC.

This clone was found once. The chain is built from TRBV5-1 and TRBJ2-6; 8 bases are shared with TRBD1. The V gene end was trimmed by 0 bases and the J gene end by 1 base; junction bases not matched to a gene: 3. Germline lookup yields CDR1 SGHRS and CDR2 YFSETQ. The CDR3 is 17 amino acids. The CDR3 reads CASSLGGQASGANVLTF. CDR3 nucleotide sequence: TGCGCCAGCAGCTTGGGGGGACAGGCTTCTGGGGCCAACGTCCTGACTTTC.

The CDR3 reads CASSLAGGGAFGTQYF. The CDR3 DNA is TGTGCCAGCAGCTTAGCGGGGGGCGGAGCCTTCGGAACCCAGTACTTC. J is TRBJ2-5 and V is TRBV7-9; possibly TRBD1 or TRBD2 for D (6 bases each). Trimming left V 0 bases short and J 8 bases short, with 19 bases between. The CDR3 runs to 16 residues. CDR1 and CDR2 (germline): SEHNR, FQNEAQ (reference sequence).

This chain uses TRBV10-3 with TRBJ1-5; D is undetermined. CDR3 length: 14 residues. The germline gives CDR1 ENHRY, CDR2 SYGVKD. The V end lost 0 bases, the J end lost 9 bases, and 12 bases lay between the germline ends. The CDR3: CAISESKGFRPQHF. The DNA of the CDR3 is TGTGCCATCAGTGAGTCTAAGGGATTTCGGCCCCAGCATTTT.

This clone was observed a single time. This chain joins TRBV2 and TRBJ1-1; maybe TRBD1 (5 bases). V gave up 4 bases and J gave up 3 bases, with 9 bases separating them. The CDR3 has 13 residues. Germline CDR1 is SNHLY and CDR2 is FYNNEI. The CDR3 reads CASSVLGDTEAFF. For the CDR3, the DNA is TGTGCCAGCAGTGTTTTAGGGGACACTGAAGCTTTCTTT.

The chain recombines TRBV2 with TRBJ2-7; TRBD2 matches 8 bases. J was trimmed by 5 bases and V by 6 bases; bases with no gene match: 18. Per the germline V gene, CDR1 is SNHLY and CDR2 is FYNNEI. This CDR3 spans 17 amino acids. CDR3 loop: CASSFYVLAGPGHEQYF. Here the CDR3 DNA reads TGTGCCAGCAGCTTCTACGTGTTAGCGGGACCGGGCCACGAGCAGTACTTC.

The chain combines TRBV29-1 with TRBJ1-2; maybe TRBD1 (6 bases). The germline gives CDR1 SQVTM, CDR2 ANQGSEA. The V end lost 1 base, the J end lost 4 bases, and 10 bases lay between the germline ends. This CDR3 is 13 amino acids long. CDR3 protein: CSVEVGGPYGYTF. The CDR3 DNA is TGCAGCGTTGAAGTGGGGGGCCCCTATGGCTACACCTTC.

This chain connects TRBV2 to TRBJ1-5, with D unresolved. Germline loops: CDR1 SNHLY, CDR2 FYNNEI. The V end was cut by 6 bases, the J end by 4 bases, with 13 bases between. CDR3 length: 14 amino acids. The CDR3 loop reads CASRGVWTNQPQHF. CDR3 nucleotides: TGTGCCAGCAGAGGAGTTTGGACGAATCAGCCCCAGCATTTT.

The chain is built from TRBV28 and TRBJ2-7; 7 bases align to TRBD1. Trimming at V came to 7 bases and at J to 3 bases, leaving 12 bases not matched to a gene. This CDR3 spans 15 amino acids. CDR1 and CDR2 (germline): MDHEN, SYDVKM. CDR3 residues: CASNMATTGVYEQYF. DNA of the CDR3: TGTGCCAGCAACATGGCCACAACAGGGGTCTACGAGCAGTACTTC.

The chain is built from TRBV5-4 and TRBJ2-3; 7 positions match TRBD2. The length of the CDR3 is 15 residues. With V trimmed by 4 bases and J by 2 bases, 7 bases remained unmatched. Germline CDR1 is SGHNT and CDR2 is YYREEE (reference sequence). CDR3 sequence reads: CASSARTRTTDTQYF. The DNA of the CDR3 is TGTGCCAGCAGCGCTAGGACTAGAACCACAGATACGCAGTATTTT. Full variable domain (rest looked up from reference TRBV5-4 and TRBJ2-3): ETGVTQSPTHLIKTRGQQVTLRCSSQSGHNTVSWYQQALGQGPQFIFQYYREEENGRGNFPPRFSGLQFPNYSSELNVNALELDDSALYLCASSARTRTTDTQYFGPGTRLTVL.

The DNA of the CDR3 is TGTGCCTGGGGAGCAGTAGCGGGGTCCTACAATGAGCAGTTCTTC. Translation gives CAWGAVAGSYNEQFF. The chain joins TRBV30 to TRBJ2-1; 8 positions agree with TRBD2. CDR3 length equals 15 residues. Germline V gives CDR1 GTSNPN, CDR2 SVGIG (reference sequence). V lost 5 bases, J lost 1 base, and 7 bases stayed unmatched.

To note about this clone: Distinct nucleotide sequences in the sample also encode this CDR3. The rearrangement links TRBV6-5 to TRBJ2-2; TRBD1 is a possible D gene (6 bases). The CDR3 runs to 14 residues. Germline CDR1 MNHEY, CDR2 SVGAGI. V was clipped by 0 bases and J by 6 bases, with 8 bases between them. The CDR3 DNA is TGTGCCAGCAGTTACTCTACAGGGTCCGGGGAGCTGTTTTTT. Its protein is CASSYSTGSGELFF.

The chain employs TRBV28 and TRBJ2-7; 14 bases map to TRBD2. The trim removed 6 bases at V and 1 base at J, leaving 17 bases unmatched. CDR1 MDHEN and CDR2 SYDVKM come from the germline V gene. The CDR3 consists of 20 residues. The CDR3 sequence is CASSPRLGTSGSWGSYEQYF. CDR3 bases: TGTGCCAGCAGCCCAAGATTAGGGACTAGCGGGAGTTGGGGTTCCTACGAGCAGTACTTC.

This clone was found once. J is TRBJ2-7 and V is TRBV19; 8 bases line up with TRBD1. V shed 5 bases, J shed 0 bases, and the junction held 3 bases outside the gene matches. There are 14 residues in the CDR3. Looked up from germline, CDR1 is LNHDA and CDR2 is SQIVND (reference sequence). CDR3 region: CASSPGTGSYEQYF. Here the CDR3 DNA reads TGTGCCAGTAGTCCCGGGACAGGCTCCTACGAGCAGTACTTC.

The gene calls are TRBV4-1 and TRBJ1-4; the D is unclear. V lost 1 base, J lost 8 bases, and 8 bases lay in between. CDR3 length equals 13 residues. Per the germline V gene, CDR1 is MGHRA and CDR2 is YSYEKL. The CDR3 DNA sequence: TGCGCCAGCAGCCAAGCCCAGGTGGAAAAACTGTTTTTT. It specifies CASSQAQVEKLFF.

The rearrangement joins TRBV5-1 to TRBJ1-3; unclear D gene. V was shortened by 0 bases and J by 0 bases, with 4 bases between the two germline ends. This CDR3 is 14 amino acids long. Per germline, CDR1 SGHRS and CDR2 YFSETQ. This CDR3 reads CASSLDNSGNTIYF. The CDR3 DNA follows: TGCGCCAGCAGCTTGGACAACTCTGGAAACACCATATATTTT.

The rearrangement uses TRBV18 and TRBJ1-1; the D is unclear. This CDR3 contains 14 residues. CDR1 KGHSH and CDR2 LQKENI come from the germline V gene. Trimming shortened V by 3 bases and J by 1 base, and 9 bases separated the two germline ends. Written as DNA, the CDR3 is TGTGCCAGCTCACCCTGGACGGAGAACACTGAAGCTTTCTTT. Protein: CASSPWTENTEAFF.

This clone was seen once. CDR3 coding DNA: TGTGCCAGCAGTTCCCAGGGTCTTTGGACTGGTTCACCCCTCCACTTT. It translates to CASSSQGLWTGSPLHF. The gene calls are TRBV28 and TRBJ1-6, with a possible D match to TRBD1 (5 bases). CDR1 and CDR2 (germline): MDHEN, SYDVKM. Trimming removed 4 bases from V and 9 bases from J, with 19 bases in between. CDR3 length equals 16 residues.

CDR3 DNA sequence: TGTGCCAGCTCACCGCCGACAGGGGGAAAGAACACCGGGGAGCTGTTTTTT. As protein: CASSPPTGGKNTGELFF. The V call is TRBV18, the J call TRBJ2-2; TRBD1 matches 9 bases. Trimming took 3 bases from V and 1 from J; bases not matched to a gene: 6. This CDR3 contains 17 residues. Per germline, CDR1 KGHSH and CDR2 LQKENI.

The V and J genes are TRBV5-4 and TRBJ1-2; D not certain. The CDR3 has 13 residues. V dropped 0 bases and J dropped 2 bases, with 5 bases sitting between them. Germline V gene data show CDR1 as SGHNT and CDR2 as YYREEE (reference sequence). CDR3 amino acids: CASSLDTNYGYTF. CDR3 nucleotide sequence: TGTGCCAGCAGCTTGGACACAAACTATGGCTACACCTTC.